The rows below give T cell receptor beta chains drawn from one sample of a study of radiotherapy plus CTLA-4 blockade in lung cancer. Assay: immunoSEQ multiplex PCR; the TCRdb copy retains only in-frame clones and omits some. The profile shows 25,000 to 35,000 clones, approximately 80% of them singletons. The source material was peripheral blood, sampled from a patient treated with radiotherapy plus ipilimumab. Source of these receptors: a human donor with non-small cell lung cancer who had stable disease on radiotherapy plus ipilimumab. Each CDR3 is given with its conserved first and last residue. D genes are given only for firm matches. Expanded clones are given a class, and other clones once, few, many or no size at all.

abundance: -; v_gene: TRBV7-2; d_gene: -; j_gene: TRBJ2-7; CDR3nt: TGTGCCAGCAGCTACCATTCTCGGATTTACGAGCAGTACTTC; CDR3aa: CASSYHSRIYEQYF
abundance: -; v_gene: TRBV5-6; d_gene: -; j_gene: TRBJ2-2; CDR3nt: TGTGCCAGCAGCTCCCTAGGGGGACCGGCAACCGGGGAGCTGTTTTTT; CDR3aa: CASSSLGGPATGELFF
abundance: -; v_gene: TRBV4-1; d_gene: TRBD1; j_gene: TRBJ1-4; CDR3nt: TGCGCCAGCAGCCACCCAGGGGGAGTCGATGAAAAACTGTTTTTT; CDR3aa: CASSHPGGVDEKLFF
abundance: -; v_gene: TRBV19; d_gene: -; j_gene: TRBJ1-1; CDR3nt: TGTGCCAGTACGCGGACAGCGATTATGAACACTGAAGCTTTCTTT; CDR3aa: CASTRTAIMNTEAFF
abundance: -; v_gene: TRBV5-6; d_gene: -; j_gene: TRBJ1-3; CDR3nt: TGTGCCAGCAGCTCCGACGAAAACACCATATATTTT; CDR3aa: CASSSDENTIYF
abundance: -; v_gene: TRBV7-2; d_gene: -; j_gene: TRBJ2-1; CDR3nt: TGTGCCAGCAGGCTCGGGGGCGCGGGTAATGAGCAGTTCTTC; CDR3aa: CASRLGGAGNEQFF
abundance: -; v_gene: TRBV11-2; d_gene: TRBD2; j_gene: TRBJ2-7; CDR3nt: TGTGCCAGCAGCGCACAGACTAGCGGAACCTTCTACGAGCAGTACTTC; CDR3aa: CASSAQTSGTFYEQYF
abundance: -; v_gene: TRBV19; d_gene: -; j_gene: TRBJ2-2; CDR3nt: TGTGCCAGTAGTAGGGACCCGGTGGCCGGGGAGCTGTTTTTT; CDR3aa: CASSRDPVAGELFF
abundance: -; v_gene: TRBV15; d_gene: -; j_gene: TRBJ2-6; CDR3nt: TGTGCCACCTTGATGCGCGGGGCCAACGTCCTGACTTTC; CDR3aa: CATLMRGANVLTF
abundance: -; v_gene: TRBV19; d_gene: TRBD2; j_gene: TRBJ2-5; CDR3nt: TGTGCCAGTAATCGGGGGGGCCGCCAAGAGACCCAGTACTTC; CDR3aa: CASNRGGRQETQYF
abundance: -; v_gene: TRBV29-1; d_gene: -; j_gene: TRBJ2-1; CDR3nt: TGCAGCGTTACCCCAACCGCGTTCTTC; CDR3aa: CSVTPTAFF
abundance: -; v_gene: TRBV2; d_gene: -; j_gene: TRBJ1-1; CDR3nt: TGTGCCAGCAGCCCTGTCGTGGGTAACACTGAAGCTTTCTTT; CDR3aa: CASSPVVGNTEAFF
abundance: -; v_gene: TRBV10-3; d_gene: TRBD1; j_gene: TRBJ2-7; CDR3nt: TGTGCCATCAGTGAGTCGGGACAGGACTACGGGCAGTACTTC; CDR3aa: CAISESGQDYGQYF
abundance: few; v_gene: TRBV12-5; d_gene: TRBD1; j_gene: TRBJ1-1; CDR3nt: TGTGCTAGTGGTTTGGTACAGGGGTCCACTGAAGCTTTCTTT; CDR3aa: CASGLVQGSTEAFF
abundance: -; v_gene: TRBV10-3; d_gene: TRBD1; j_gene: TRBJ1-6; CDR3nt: TGTGCCATCAGTGAGCAGGGGGGAAATTCACCCCTCCACTTT; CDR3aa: CAISEQGGNSPLHF
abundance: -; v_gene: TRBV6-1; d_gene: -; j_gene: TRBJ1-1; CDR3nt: TGTGCCAGCAGTGAAGCAGGGGGACTATCGGGCACTGAAGCTTTCTTT; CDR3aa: CASSEAGGLSGTEAFF
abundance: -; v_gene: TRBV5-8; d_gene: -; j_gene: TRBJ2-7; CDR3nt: TGTGCCAGCAGCTTGGTAGCTGGGGCGATCTACGAGCAGTACTTC; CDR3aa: CASSLVAGAIYEQYF
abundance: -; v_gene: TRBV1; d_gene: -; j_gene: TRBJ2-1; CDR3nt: TGCACCAGCAGACTGCGACACCAAGGATACAATGAGCAGTTCTTC; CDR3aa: CTSRLRHQGYNEQFF
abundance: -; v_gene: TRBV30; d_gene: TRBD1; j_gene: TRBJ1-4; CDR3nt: TGTGCCTGGAAGACAGGGGCCGCGGTGACTAATGAAAAACTGTTTTTT; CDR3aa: CAWKTGAAVTNEKLFF
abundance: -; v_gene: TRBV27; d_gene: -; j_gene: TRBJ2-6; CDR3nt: TGTGCCAGCAGTCGGCAGGCCCCAAGGGCCAACGTCCTGACTTTC; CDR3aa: CASSRQAPRANVLTF
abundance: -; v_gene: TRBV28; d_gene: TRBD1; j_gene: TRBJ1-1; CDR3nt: TGTGCCAGCAAATTGGGCGGACAGGGGGGCATAGAAGCTTTCTTT; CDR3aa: CASKLGGQGGIEAFF
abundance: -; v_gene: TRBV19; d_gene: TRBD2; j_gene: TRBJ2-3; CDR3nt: TGTGCCAGTAGTATAGTTGGGGGAGGGGATACGCAGTATTTT; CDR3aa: CASSIVGGGDTQYF
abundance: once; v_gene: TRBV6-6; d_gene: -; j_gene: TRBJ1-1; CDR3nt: TGTGCCAGCAGTTACGGCCTAGGGAACACTGAAGCTTTCTTT; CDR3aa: CASSYGLGNTEAFF
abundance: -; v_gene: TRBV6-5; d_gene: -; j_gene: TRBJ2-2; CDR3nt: TGTGCCAGCAGTTACTCGCCGTTCGGGGAGCTGTTTTTT; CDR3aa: CASSYSPFGELFF
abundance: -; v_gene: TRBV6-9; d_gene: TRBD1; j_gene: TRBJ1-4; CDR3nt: TGTGCCAGCAGTGAAGCGACAGGGGAGGAAGAAAAACTGTTTTTT; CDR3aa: CASSEATGEEEKLFF
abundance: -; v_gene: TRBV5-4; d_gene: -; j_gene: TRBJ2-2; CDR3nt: TGTACCAGCACCTTGAGGGTTCACACCGGGGAGCTGTTTTTT; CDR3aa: CTSTLRVHTGELFF
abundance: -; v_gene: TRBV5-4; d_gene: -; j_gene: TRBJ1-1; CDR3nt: TGTGCCAGCAGCTTGGAACTGATAAACACTGAAGCTTTCTTT; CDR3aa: CASSLELINTEAFF
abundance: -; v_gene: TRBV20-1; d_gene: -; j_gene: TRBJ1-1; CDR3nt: TGCAGTGCTGACAGTAACACTGAAGCTTTCTTT; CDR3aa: CSADSNTEAFF
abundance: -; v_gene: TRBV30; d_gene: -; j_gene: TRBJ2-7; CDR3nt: TGTGCCTGGAGGCGGGACAGTGTCGAGCAGTACTTC; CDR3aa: CAWRRDSVEQYF
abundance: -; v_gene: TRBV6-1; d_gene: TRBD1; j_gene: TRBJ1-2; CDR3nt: TGTGCCAGCAGTGAAGACAGGGGAATTGGCGATGGCTACACCTTC; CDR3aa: CASSEDRGIGDGYTF
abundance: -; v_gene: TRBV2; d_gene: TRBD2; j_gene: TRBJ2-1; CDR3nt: TGTGCCAGCAGTGTCACGGCGGGGGGTTACAATGAGCAGTTCTTC; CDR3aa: CASSVTAGGYNEQFF
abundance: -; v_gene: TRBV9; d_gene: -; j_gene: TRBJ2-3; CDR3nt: TGTGCCAGCAGCTTACAATCTCGGGATACGCAGTATTTT; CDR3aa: CASSLQSRDTQYF
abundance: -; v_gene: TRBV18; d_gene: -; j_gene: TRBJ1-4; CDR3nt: TGTGCCAGCTCACTGAAACAAGGGAATGAAAAACTGTTTTTT; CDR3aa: CASSLKQGNEKLFF
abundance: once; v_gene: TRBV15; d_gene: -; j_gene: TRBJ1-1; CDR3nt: TGTGCCACCAGCAGAGACATGGTTAACACTGAAGCTTTCTTT; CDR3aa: CATSRDMVNTEAFF
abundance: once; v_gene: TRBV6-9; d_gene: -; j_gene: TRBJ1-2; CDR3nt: TGTGCCAGCAGTACAACAGGGTTCTACACCTTC; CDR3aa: CASSTTGFYTF
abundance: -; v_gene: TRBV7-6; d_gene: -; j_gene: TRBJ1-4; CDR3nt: TGTGCCAGCAGCTCTAGTGAAAAACTGTTTTTT; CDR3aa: CASSSSEKLFF
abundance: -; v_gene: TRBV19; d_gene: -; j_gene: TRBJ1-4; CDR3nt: TGTGCCAGTAGTATCTCCCGGAGGCACGGCTCCGAAAAACTGTTTTTT; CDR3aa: CASSISRRHGSEKLFF
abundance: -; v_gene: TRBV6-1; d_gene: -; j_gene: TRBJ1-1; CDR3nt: TGTGCCAGCATAAGGGCAGATGCGGGAGGAACTGAAGCTTTCTTT; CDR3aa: CASIRADAGGTEAFF
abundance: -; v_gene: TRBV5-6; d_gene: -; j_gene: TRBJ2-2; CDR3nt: TGTGCCAGCAGCGTGGGGTTGACAGGGAACACCGGGGAGCTGTTTTTT; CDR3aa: CASSVGLTGNTGELFF
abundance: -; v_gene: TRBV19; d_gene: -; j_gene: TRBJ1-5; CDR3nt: TGTGCCAGTAGTTATGGGAATCAGCCCCAGCATTTT; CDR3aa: CASSYGNQPQHF
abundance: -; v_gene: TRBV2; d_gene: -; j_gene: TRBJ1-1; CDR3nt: TGTGCCAGCACCCCCCGTGGGGAGATTGAAGCTTTCTTT; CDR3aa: CASTPRGEIEAFF
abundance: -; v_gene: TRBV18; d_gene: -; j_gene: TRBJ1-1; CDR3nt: TGTGCCAGCTCACCACCGCCAGGGAACACTGAAGCTTTCTTT; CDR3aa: CASSPPPGNTEAFF
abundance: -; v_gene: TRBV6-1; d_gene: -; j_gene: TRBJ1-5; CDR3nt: TGTGCCAGCAGCGGGCAGGGAGACCAGCCCCAGCATTTT; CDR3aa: CASSGQGDQPQHF
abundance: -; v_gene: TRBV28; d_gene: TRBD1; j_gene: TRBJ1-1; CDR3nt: TGTGCCAGCAGTCTTGGACAGGGGGGCTGGGGTGAGTGGAACACTGAAGCTTTCTTT; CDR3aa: CASSLGQGGWGEWNTEAFF
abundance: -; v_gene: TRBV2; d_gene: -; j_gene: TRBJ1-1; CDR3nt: TGTGCCAGCAGTGAGGCCCGCCCGGACACTGAAGCTTTCTTT; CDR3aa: CASSEARPDTEAFF
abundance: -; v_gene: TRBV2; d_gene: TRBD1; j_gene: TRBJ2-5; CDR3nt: TGTGCCAGCAAGCCCGGGACAGTCCAAGAGACCCAGTACTTC; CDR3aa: CASKPGTVQETQYF
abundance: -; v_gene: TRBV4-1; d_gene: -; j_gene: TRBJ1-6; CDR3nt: TGCGCCAGCAGCCAGAGGGGACCTACGGATTCACCCCTCCACTTT; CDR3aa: CASSQRGPTDSPLHF
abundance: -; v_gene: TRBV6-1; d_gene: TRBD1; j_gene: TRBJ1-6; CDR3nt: TGTGCCAGCAGTGACCCCGGGACAGGGATTAATTCACCCCTCCACTTT; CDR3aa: CASSDPGTGINSPLHF
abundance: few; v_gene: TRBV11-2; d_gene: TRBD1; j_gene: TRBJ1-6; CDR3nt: TGTGCCAGCAGCCAAGAGGACAGGCTTTTCTCACCCCTCCACTTT; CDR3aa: CASSQEDRLFSPLHF
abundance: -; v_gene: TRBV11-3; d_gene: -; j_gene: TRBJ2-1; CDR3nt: TGTGCCAGCAGTGGTTTTGGGGGCAATGAGCAGTTCTTC; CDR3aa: CASSGFGGNEQFF
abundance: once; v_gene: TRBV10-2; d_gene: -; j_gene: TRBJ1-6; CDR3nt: TGCGCCAGCAGTGAATTAGACAGCAGTAATTCACCCCTCCACTTT; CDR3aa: CASSELDSSNSPLHF
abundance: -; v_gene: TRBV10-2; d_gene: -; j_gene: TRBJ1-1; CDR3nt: TGCGCCACCCTGAGCAAGAACACTGAAGCTTTCTTT; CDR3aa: CATLSKNTEAFF
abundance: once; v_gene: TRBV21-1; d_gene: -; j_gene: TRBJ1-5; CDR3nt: TGTGCCAGCAGGAACGCCTTACTACATTGGCATCATCAGCCCCAGCATTTT; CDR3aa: CASRNALLHWHHQPQHF
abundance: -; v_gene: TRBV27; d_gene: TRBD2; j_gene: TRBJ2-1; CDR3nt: TGTGCCAGCAGTTTACGGGGCGGGGGGCCGAATGAGCAGTTCTTC; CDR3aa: CASSLRGGGPNEQFF
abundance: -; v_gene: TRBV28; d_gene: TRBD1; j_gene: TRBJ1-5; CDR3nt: TGTGCCAGCAGCTGGCCTGGGGACAGGGCCCGCAGAGAAGATCAGCCCCAGCATTTT; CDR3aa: CASSWPGDRARREDQPQHF